The 22 T cell receptor beta chains below all came from one sample that was sequenced in a study of cytomegalovirus exposure and HLA in healthy donors (TCRdb year 2017). Receptor libraries were prepared by the immunoSEQ multiplex PCR assay. A mixture of 60 forward primers for TCR Vbeta segments and 13 reverse primers for TCR Jbeta segments was used in the multiplex PCR. This is the immuneACCESS table as TCRdb keeps it, with only in-frame sequences that have V and J called. A part of the clones is gone; compared with another copy, unresolved V genes explain less than half, and the rest is unexplained. This sample has under 200,000 clones in its table, and around 76% of those were observed once. The leading ten clones occupy under 1.5% of the sample. The sequencing input was PBMCs. The receptor source for this set is a man aged 55 to 70 in good health and CMV-seronegative.

J is TRBJ1-3 and V is TRBV30; D ambiguous. CDR1 is GTSNPN and CDR2 is SVGIG in the germline V gene (reference sequence). The CDR3 is 14 residues long. V shed 0 bases and J shed 0 bases, with 6 bases lying between them. Here the CDR3 reads CAWSVGSSGNTIYF. The DNA of the CDR3 is TGTGCCTGGAGTGTTGGCAGCTCTGGAAACACCATATATTTT.

This clone was observed a few times. The chain carries TRBV27 and TRBJ1-2, with D tentatively TRBD1 (5 bases). Germline V CDR1 and CDR2: MNHEY, SMNVEV (reference sequence). The CDR3 consists of 17 residues. Trimming pared 5 bases from V and 0 bases from J, leaving 19 bases between. CDR3 protein: CASSPYGQRPTNYGYTF. The DNA of the CDR3 is TGTGCCAGCAGTCCATACGGACAACGCCCTACTAACTATGGCTACACCTTC.

The gene calls are TRBV5-4 and TRBJ2-7, with TRBD1 matching over 7 bases. There are 15 residues in the CDR3. Germline V gene lookup returns CDR1 SGHNT and CDR2 YYREEE (reference sequence). V shed 4 bases and J 0 bases; nucleotides not matched to a gene: 7. CDR3 region: CASSRGTANSYEQYF. The CDR3 nucleotides are TGTGCCAGCAGCAGGGGGACAGCGAACTCCTACGAGCAGTACTTC.

This clone was recorded once. The chain is built from TRBV6-6 and TRBJ1-1; 7 bases fit TRBD1. The J segment lost 10 bases and the V segment lost 6 bases, leaving 14 bases of the junction unmatched. This CDR3 is built from 14 residues. CDR1 and CDR2 from the germline V gene are MNHNY and SVGAGI (reference sequence). As DNA, the CDR3 is TGTGCCAGCAGATTCGAAGACAGGGATGGTGGAGCTTTCTTT. It yields the protein CASRFEDRDGGAFF.

The chain joins TRBV4-2 to TRBJ1-5; D not resolved. CDR1 LGHNA and CDR2 YNFKEQ come from the germline V gene. V was trimmed by 0 bases and J by 4 bases, leaving 10 bases between them. The CDR3 sequence is 15 residues long. The CDR3 region has the DNA TGTGCCAGCAGCCAAGAAGAAGGGAGTAATCAGCCCCAGCATTTT. It translates to CASSQEEGSNQPQHF.

The rearrangement joins TRBV6-4 to TRBJ1-6; D uncertain. Trimming pared 3 bases from V and 8 bases from J, leaving 5 bases between. Looked up from germline, CDR1 is MRHNA and CDR2 is SNTAGT. The CDR3 spans 12 residues. DNA of the CDR3: TGTGCCAGCAGTGAGAGCTATTCACCCCTCCACTTT. It yields the protein CASSESYSPLHF.

This clone was observed a single time. This sequence joins TRBV6-6 and TRBJ2-7, with 8 positions matching TRBD2. This CDR3 comprises 16 residues. Germline V lookup: CDR1 MNHNY, CDR2 SVGAGI (reference sequence). The trim removed 2 bases at V and 1 base at J, leaving 7 bases unmatched. As DNA, the CDR3 is TGTGCCAGCAGTTACAATGCGGGACTAGTATCCTACGAGCAGTACTTC. Protein: CASSYNAGLVSYEQYF.

The chain has TRBV9 and TRBJ2-7; 8 bases line up with TRBD2. This CDR3 has 15 residues. The germline CDR1 and CDR2 sequences are SGDLS and YYNGEE. After removal of 4 bases from V and 5 bases from J, the junction contained 11 bases not matched to a gene. The CDR3 loop is CASSPGGAGANEQYF. The CDR3 DNA follows: TGTGCCAGCAGCCCCGGGGGAGCGGGAGCTAACGAGCAGTACTTC.

V and J are TRBV27 and TRBJ2-1; 9 bases are shared with TRBD1. The CDR3 sequence is 15 residues long. J was trimmed by 5 bases and V by 2 bases; bases with no gene match: 4. Germline CDR1 and CDR2: MNHEY and SMNVEV (reference sequence). The CDR3 nucleotides are TGTGCCAGCAGTTTAGGGACAGGGACCCACAATGAGCAGTTCTTC. This gives the protein CASSLGTGTHNEQFF.

The V call is TRBV5-1, the J call TRBJ2-7; TRBD2 agrees at 9 bases. CDR1 and CDR2 (germline): SGHRS, YFSETQ. V gave up 1 base and J gave up 5 bases; unmatched junction bases: 4. The CDR3 spans 14 residues. CDR3 in amino acids: CASSLTGTSHEQYF. CDR3 nucleotide sequence: TGCGCCAGCAGCTTGACTGGGACTAGCCACGAGCAGTACTTC.

Only a few counts were recorded for this clone. The V call is TRBV9, the J call TRBJ2-3; D remains unclear. V was clipped by 7 bases and J by 2 bases, with 14 bases between them. CDR3 length: 14 amino acids. CDR1 and CDR2 (germline): SGDLS, YYNGEE. The CDR3 coding sequence is TGTGCCAGCGGAGTGGCAGCCGACACAGATACGCAGTATTTT. It encodes CASGVAADTDTQYF.

The chain carries TRBV7-6 and TRBJ2-7, with 7 bases identical to TRBD1. The CDR3 covers 13 residues. Trimming removed 6 bases from V and 7 bases from J; junction bases left unmatched: 9. The V gene's germline CDR1 is SGHVS and CDR2 FNYEAQ. The DNA of the CDR3 is TGTGCCAGCAGTTCCGGGACAGTAGGAGAGCAGTACTTC. It codes for CASSSGTVGEQYF.

On this clone: The junction departs from germline at one end; a sequencing error may be responsible. The rearrangement links TRBV2 to TRBJ1-6; D not resolved. The germline V gene has CDR1 SNHLY and CDR2 FYNNEI. This CDR3 contains 14 residues. The CDR3 sequence: CASSETARNLPLHF. CDR3 sequence (DNA): TGTGCCAGCAGTGAAACAGCCCGTAATTTACCCCTCCACTTT.

This chain connects TRBV6-5 to TRBJ2-5; a weak D match, TRBD1 (6 bases). The CDR3 loop spans 15 amino acids. Trimming stripped 0 bases from V and 9 bases from J, with 17 bases between. CDR1 and CDR2 (germline): MNHEY, SVGAGI. The CDR3 nucleotides read TGTGCCAGCAGTTACTCGAGGACAGCCCACAGGGCCCAGTACTTC. Amino acids: CASSYSRTAHRAQYF.

In this sample, this clone turned up a few times. The chain couples TRBV5-1 to TRBJ2-7, with a weak D call TRBD1 (5 bases). The V and J ends lost 4 bases and 6 bases respectively, with 20 bases between them. The CDR3 loop spans 15 amino acids. Germline CDR1 and CDR2: SGHRS and YFSETQ. CDR3 loop: CASSQGQTPTTEQYF. The CDR3 coding sequence is TGCGCCAGCAGCCAAGGACAAACTCCTACGACCGAGCAGTACTTC.

This chain joins TRBV6-1 and TRBJ1-3; 8 nucleotides line up with TRBD1. CDR1 is MNHNS, CDR2 SASEGT, per germline. The CDR3 is 15 residues long. The ends lost 10 bases at V and 4 bases at J; junction bases unmatched: 12. CDR3 loop: CATFPGQAGGNTIYF. The CDR3 DNA reads as TGTGCCACCTTCCCGGGACAGGCGGGAGGAAACACCATATATTTT.

This chain connects TRBV9 to TRBJ2-7; 7 bases map to TRBD2. The J segment lost 7 bases and the V segment lost 3 bases, leaving 13 bases of the junction unmatched. The V gene's germline CDR1 is SGDLS and CDR2 YYNGEE. The CDR3 sequence is 15 residues long. CDR3 sequence: CASSAPGPVGGEQYF. The CDR3 DNA is TGTGCCAGCAGCGCACCGGGACCAGTGGGGGGGGAGCAGTACTTC.

Points on this clone: Germline is not matched at one junction end, which may reflect a read error. The chain has TRBV7-9 and TRBJ2-1, with 7 bases identical to TRBD1. The CDR3 has 14 amino acids. Germline lookup yields CDR1 SEHNR and CDR2 FQNEAQ (reference sequence). CDR3 in amino acids: CSSSLRDTGDEQFF. The CDR3, as DNA: TGTTCCAGCAGCTTACGAGACACAGGGGATGAGCAGTTCTTC.

V gene TRBV7-3 combines with J gene TRBJ2-1; no firm D call. Between the trimmed V and J ends, which lost 2 bases and 8 bases, there was a span of 7 bases. This CDR3 contains 12 residues. CDR1 is SGHTA, CDR2 FQGTGA, per germline. CDR3 region: CASSLGQDEQFF. For the CDR3, the DNA is TGTGCCAGCAGCTTAGGGCAGGATGAGCAGTTCTTC. Looking up the rest from reference TRBV7-3 and TRBJ2-1 gives the full variable domain: GAGVSQTPSNKVTEKGKYVELRCDPISGHTALYWYRQSLGQGPEFLIYFQGTGAADDSGLPNDRFFAVRPEGSVSTLKIQRTERGDSAVYLCASSLGQDEQFFGPGTRLTVL.

The CDR3 DNA sequence: TGCGCCAGCAGACCGGGACAGGGGGCATTCTACGAGCAGTACTTC. Translation: CASRPGQGAFYEQYF. The V call is TRBV5-1, the J call TRBJ2-7; 12 bases align to TRBD1. CDR1 SGHRS and CDR2 YFSETQ come from the germline V gene. The CDR3 spans 15 residues. V was clipped by 5 bases and J by 3 bases; unmatched bases: 6.

This clone has a single count. The rearrangement links TRBV6-5 to TRBJ1-6; D perhaps matches TRBD1 (5 bases). Deletions cut 5 bases from V and 10 bases from J, with 12 bases between. The germline V gene encodes CDR1 MNHEY and CDR2 SVGAGI. The CDR3 sequence is 13 residues long. CDR3 loop: CASSPSGDSPLHF. DNA of the CDR3: TGTGCCAGCAGTCCCTCGGGGGACTCACCCCTCCACTTT.

This clone appeared many times. The identical CDR3 is also encoded by other nucleotide sequences in the sample. V is TRBV6-5 and J is TRBJ1-5, with a tentative D call TRBD1 (6 bases). The CDR3 spans 14 residues. Germline V gene lookup returns CDR1 MNHEY and CDR2 SVGAGI. V was pared by 4 bases and J by 3 bases, with 10 bases between. The CDR3 region has the DNA TGTGCCAGCAGTTCAGGACAGCACAATCAGCCCCAGCATTTT. This translates into CASSSGQHNQPQHF.